This T cell receptor (beta chain) was profiled in a study of blood T cells in healthy people across ages. Findings and limits, study-wide: It was held that diversity estimates obtained from one million T cells represented underestimates. CMV status of donors was not determined, possibly confounding expanded clonotype changes.

The study recruited healthy Caucasian donors from Russia who were aged about 6 to 95. Isolation recovered at least 7 million PBMCs from every sample. Germline-derived CDR1 and CDR2 are SGHAT and FQNNGV. Trimming stripped 1 base from V and 6 bases from J, with 13 bases between. This CDR3 has 14 residues. Through a sample-barcoded 5' primer and a J-beta primer mix, a second PCR was run for about 6 to 12 cycles. TCRdb fed the 5' RACE reads into MiXCR, producing one record per CDR3 protein. Among roughly 2 million distinct CDR3 sequences listed, less than 50% were seen once. Worth noting for this clonotype: Its antigen is not identified.

This chain uses TRBV11-2 with TRBJ2-7; no reliable D call. The sequence was obtained from a woman between 35 and 50 years old in good health. Material for sequencing was blood. The CDR3 loop reads CASSLAGRQAEQYF. For the CDR3, the DNA is TGTGCCAGCAGCTTAGCCGGGCGGCAGGCCGAGCAGTACTTC.